Following are 23 T cell receptor beta chains from one sample sequenced in a study of cytomegalovirus exposure and HLA in healthy donors. Primers: 60 Vbeta forward and 13 Jbeta reverse. Libraries were prepared by immunoSEQ multiplex PCR; TCRdb keeps only in-frame clonotypes and omits some of them. The top ten clones hold less than 6% of a sample with around 100,000 clones, around 73% of them seen once. Sequenced sample: PBMCs. The receptors originated from a woman in her thirties in good health and CMV-seropositive.

This rearrangement joins TRBV5-4 to TRBJ2-3; 8 nucleotides align to TRBD1. Germline assignment: CDR1 SGHNT and CDR2 YYREEE (reference sequence). The J segment lost 3 bases and the V segment lost 2 bases, leaving 11 bases of the junction unmatched. There are 17 residues in the CDR3. The CDR3: CASSFGTGPSWTDTQYF. CDR3 sequence (DNA): TGTGCCAGCAGCTTCGGGACAGGCCCGTCTTGGACAGATACGCAGTATTTT.

The gene calls are TRBV27 and TRBJ1-2; 8 positions match TRBD1. This CDR3 has 14 residues. CDR1 is MNHEY, CDR2 SMNVEV, per germline (reference sequence). J gave up 4 bases and V 6 bases, and 7 bases lay outside the gene matches. The CDR3 spells CASSPDRGTYGYTF. The CDR3 DNA is TGTGCCAGCAGCCCAGACAGGGGAACCTATGGCTACACCTTC.

In this sample, this clone turned up a few times. The V call is TRBV7-6, the J call TRBJ2-3, with 7 bases matching TRBD1. This CDR3 spans 14 amino acids. The germline gives CDR1 SGHVS, CDR2 FNYEAQ. V was clipped by 5 bases and J by 2 bases; unmatched bases: 4. CDR3 DNA sequence: TGTGCCAGCAGCCGGGACAGAGCCACAGATACGCAGTATTTT. This encodes CASSRDRATDTQYF.

This chain joins TRBV19 and TRBJ2-3; 13 bases are shared with TRBD2. This CDR3 has 18 residues. Per the germline V gene, CDR1 is LNHDA and CDR2 is SQIVND (reference sequence). V lost 4 bases, J lost 4 bases, and 11 bases stayed unmatched. Written as DNA, the CDR3 is TGTGCCAGTAGTACTGCTCTAGGACTAGCGGGAGTCGCAGATACGCAGTATTTT. It is translated as CASSTALGLAGVADTQYF.

The CDR3 sequence is CASSVEVGNSPLHF. CDR3 coding DNA: TGTGCCAGCAGCGTAGAGGTCGGGAATTCACCCCTCCACTTT. The genes are TRBV9 and TRBJ1-6; D remains ambiguous. Germline CDR1 and CDR2: SGDLS and YYNGEE. The CDR3 extends over 14 amino acids. The V end was cut by 0 bases, the J end by 7 bases, with 8 bases between.

About this clone: Its ends do not fully match the called genes, so a read error is possible. V and J are TRBV19 and TRBJ2-3, with 11 bases identical to TRBD2. CDR1 LNHDA and CDR2 SQIVND come from the germline V gene (reference sequence). The CDR3 runs to 15 residues. This chain's CDR3 is CASRIAGGGTDTQYF. The DNA for the CDR3 is TGTGCCAGTCGTATAGCGGGAGGGGGAACAGATACGCAGTATTTT.

CDR3 residues: CASSLTGGNYGYTF. CDR3 nucleotide sequence: TGTGCCAGCAGCTTAACAGGGGGCAACTATGGCTACACCTTC. The rearrangement uses TRBV7-6 and TRBJ1-2, with 9 bases identical to TRBD1. The length of the CDR3 is 14 residues. V lost 2 bases to trimming and J lost 2 bases; unmatched junction nucleotides: 0. CDR1 and CDR2 (germline): SGHVS, FNYEAQ.

The V and J genes are TRBV19 and TRBJ1-5; D ambiguous. Germline V gene data show CDR1 as LNHDA and CDR2 as SQIVND (reference sequence). Trimming shortened V by 7 bases and J by 0 bases, and 13 bases separated the two germline ends. The CDR3 consists of 15 residues. CDR3 residues: CASTPARGSNQPQHF. The CDR3 DNA reads TGTGCCAGTACACCGGCAAGAGGTAGCAATCAGCCCCAGCATTTT.

This clone has just a few counts. V gene TRBV6-5 combines with J gene TRBJ1-6; 7 bases match TRBD1. This CDR3 is 15 amino acids long. The V gene's germline CDR1 is MNHEY and CDR2 SVGAGI. The V gene end was trimmed by 5 bases and the J gene end by 5 bases; junction bases not matched to a gene: 6. The CDR3: CASSIETGNNSPLHF. The CDR3 DNA sequence: TGTGCCAGCAGTATCGAGACAGGGAATAATTCACCCCTCCACTTT.

This clone is a singleton in its sample. The junction differs from germline at one of its ends, possibly a read error. The rearrangement uses TRBV11-2 and TRBJ2-7; D uncertain. Germline loops: CDR1 SGHAT, CDR2 FQNNGV. The CDR3 totals 13 residues. The DNA of the CDR3 is TGTGCCAGCACCTTACGAAGCCGGTACGAGCAGTACTTC. As protein: CASTLRSRYEQYF.

This clone came up a few times. V usage is TRBV9 and J usage is TRBJ1-5; no definite D call. V was cut by 0 bases and J by 7 bases, with 8 bases left in between. The CDR3 runs 13 residues. Per germline, CDR1 SGDLS and CDR2 YYNGEE. The CDR3 region is CASSVGGGQPQHF. CDR3 sequence (DNA): TGTGCCAGCAGCGTAGGTGGAGGCCAGCCCCAGCATTTT.

The genes are TRBV10-3 and TRBJ2-1, with D possibly TRBD1 on 6 matching bases. The germline V and J ends were trimmed by 6 bases and 9 bases, with 12 bases remaining between them. The CDR3 sequence is 12 residues long. Germline CDR1 ENHRY, CDR2 SYGVKD. Written as DNA, the CDR3 is TGTGCCATCAGAAACAGGGATGGTGAGCAGTTCTTC. Translating it yields CAIRNRDGEQFF.

This rearrangement joins TRBV6-1 to TRBJ2-7, with D hard to call. Trimming stripped 5 bases from V and 3 bases from J, with 11 bases between. CDR1 is MNHNS, CDR2 SASEGT, per germline. This CDR3 region has 13 residues. Here the CDR3 DNA reads TGTGCCAGCAGTCTCCTCGAGCGCTACGAGCAGTACTTC. Its translation: CASSLLERYEQYF.

This clone was seen more than once but under ten times. V gene TRBV11-2 combines with J gene TRBJ1-2; D possibly corresponds to TRBD1 (6 bases). Trimming shortened V by 4 bases and J by 2 bases, and 14 bases separated the two germline ends. Germline V lookup: CDR1 SGHAT, CDR2 FQNNGV. The CDR3 has 15 amino acids. The CDR3 region is CASSYRQAPNYGYTF. DNA for the CDR3: TGTGCCAGCAGCTATAGACAGGCCCCAAACTATGGCTACACCTTC.

A single count supports this clone. V gene TRBV11-3 combines with J gene TRBJ1-6; 7 bases match TRBD1. Germline loops: CDR1 SGHNT, CDR2 YENEEA. The CDR3 contains 18 residues. The V and J ends lost 3 bases and 5 bases, in that order; junction bases with no gene match: 13. CDR3 region: CASSLAGHATGNNSPLHF. The CDR3 DNA sequence: TGTGCCAGCAGCTTGGCTGGGCACGCGACAGGGAATAATTCACCCCTCCACTTT.

CDR3 sequence: CAISETGMGEQFF. Written as DNA, the CDR3 is TGTGCCATCAGTGAGACGGGAATGGGTGAGCAGTTCTTC. The chain links TRBV10-3 to TRBJ2-1, with D possibly being TRBD2 (5 bases). Germline V gene lookup returns CDR1 ENHRY and CDR2 SYGVKD. The CDR3 has 13 residues. Trimming removed 2 bases from V and 9 bases from J, with 11 bases in between.

The rearrangement joins TRBV10-2 to TRBJ1-5, with D maybe TRBD1 (6 bases). The V and J ends lost 2 bases and 0 bases respectively, with 14 bases between them. The CDR3 runs 17 residues. Germline V gene sequence: CDR1 WSHSY, CDR2 SAAADI. The CDR3 is CASSEIPGTYSNQPQHF. The CDR3 DNA follows: TGCGCCAGCAGTGAGATCCCCGGGACATATAGCAATCAGCCCCAGCATTTT.

This chain joins TRBV30 and TRBJ2-4; TRBD2 matches 15 bases. V was pared by 3 bases and J by 6 bases, with 15 bases of the junction left unmatched. Germline V gene lookup returns CDR1 GTSNPN and CDR2 SVGIG (reference sequence). The CDR3 totals 19 residues. CDR3 nucleotides: TGTGCCTGGAGCTCCGAGAGGACTAGCGGGAGGGCCGGAGGAAACATTCAGTACTTC. Amino acids: CAWSSERTSGRAGGNIQYF.

This chain joins TRBV7-6 and TRBJ1-2; D unresolved. With 3 bases removed from V and 5 bases from J, the gap between germline ends came to 13 bases. Looked up from germline, CDR1 is SGHVS and CDR2 is FNYEAQ. The CDR3 length is 14 residues. CDR3 protein: CASSFNGPDYGYTF. In DNA form, the CDR3 reads TGTGCCAGCAGCTTTAACGGTCCCGATTATGGCTACACCTTC.

This clone was found many times. The chain uses TRBV5-1 and TRBJ2-7; D might be TRBD2 (6 bases). Germline lookup yields CDR1 SGHRS and CDR2 YFSETQ. Between the trimmed V and J ends, which lost 4 bases and 0 bases, there was a span of 17 bases. This CDR3 is 16 amino acids long. In DNA, the CDR3 is TGCGCCAGCAGCCCGGGGTACCGGGACTTCTCCTACGAGCAGTACTTC. Its protein is CASSPGYRDFSYEQYF.

The V gene is TRBV5-4, the J gene TRBJ2-7; the match to TRBD2 covers 12 bases. The CDR3 runs to 16 residues. With 0 bases clipped from V and 3 bases from J, the junction kept 4 bases outside the gene matches. CDR1 SGHNT and CDR2 YYREEE come from the germline V gene (reference sequence). This CDR3 reads CASSLGLAGVNYEQYF. CDR3 in DNA: TGTGCCAGCAGCTTGGGACTAGCGGGGGTAAACTACGAGCAGTACTTC.

J is TRBJ2-2 and V is TRBV10-3, with D tentatively TRBD1 (6 bases). Germline V gives CDR1 ENHRY, CDR2 SYGVKD. CDR3 size: 13 residues. V dropped 7 bases and J dropped 4 bases, with 10 bases sitting between them. The CDR3 here is CAITLTGTGELFF. As DNA, the CDR3 is TGTGCCATCACCCTGACAGGCACCGGGGAGCTGTTTTTT.

The V gene is TRBV7-2, the J gene TRBJ2-1, with a possible D match to TRBD2 (5 bases). The CDR3 spans 14 residues. V was pared by 4 bases and J by 4 bases, with 11 bases between. CDR1 is SGHTA, CDR2 FQGNSA, per germline. Written as DNA, the CDR3 is TGTGCCAGCAGCTCTATTTCGGGATACAATGAGCAGTTCTTC. This encodes CASSSISGYNEQFF. Full variable domain (remainder filled in from reference TRBV7-2 and TRBJ2-1): GAGVSQSPSNKVTEKGKDVELRCDPISGHTALYWYRQSLGQGLEFLIYFQGNSAPDKSGLPSDRFSAERTGGSVSTLTIQRTQQEDSAVYLCASSSISGYNEQFFGPGTRLTVL.